This passage covers 20 T cell receptor beta chains from one sample sequenced in a study of T cells in Graves' hyperthyroidism and ophthalmopathy (dated by TCRdb to the late 2010s). Library generation was performed with multiplex PCR. The listed sequencing device is Illumina HiSeq 2000. The TCR beta CDR3 regions were amplified from RNA transcripts. The first round of RT-PCR for the TCR CDR3 was performed with the HTBI primer set and the Qiagen OneStep RT-PCR kit. TCRdb took the public reads, trimmed them with fastp at Q25, ran MiXCR for clone calling and kept in-frame beta chains. Merged by CDR3 protein, the rows form single entries marked with the most common genes and DNA. Across this sample there are some 400,000 distinct CDR3 sequences, with roughly 12% seen only once. The ten top clones hold less than 25% of the sample. The sample comprised blood. The source is a man aged 25-45 years with Graves' hyperthyroidism that later progressed to Graves' ophthalmopathy.

The chain recombines TRBV11-3 with TRBJ2-5, with D uncertain. The CDR3 is 15 amino acids. Trimming left V 1 base short and J 5 bases short, with 14 bases between. CDR1 is SGHNT and CDR2 is YENEEA in the germline V gene. CDR3 DNA sequence: TGTGCCAGCAGCTTAGGGGTGGCGGCGATGGAGACCCAGTACTTC. Translated, it gives CASSLGVAAMETQYF. Full variable domain (remainder filled in from reference TRBV11-3 and TRBJ2-5): EAGVVQSPRYKIIEKKQPVAFWCNPISGHNTLYWYLQNLGQGPELLIRYENEEAVDDSQLPKDRFSAERLKGVDSTLKIQPAELGDSAVYLCASSLGVAAMETQYFGPGTRLLVL.

This clonotype has at least ten counts. The chain has TRBV14 and TRBJ2-7, with a possible D match to TRBD2 (5 bases). Germline V gives CDR1 SGHDN, CDR2 FVKESK. Trimming left V 4 bases short and J 1 base short, with 11 bases between. The CDR3 contains 14 residues. This CDR3 reads CASSRGLISYEQYF. DNA of the CDR3: TGTGCCAGCAGCCGAGGGTTAATTTCCTACGAGCAGTACTTC.

This clonotype was detected ten times or more. The V call is TRBV7-9, the J call TRBJ1-1, with D tentatively TRBD1 (5 bases). The V end was cut by 4 bases, the J end by 6 bases, with 15 bases between. Germline CDR1 SEHNR, CDR2 FQNEAQ (reference sequence). This CDR3 is built from 14 residues. The CDR3, as DNA: TGTGCCAGCAGCTCTCATCAAGGACAATCTGAAGCTTTCTTT. The encoded protein is CASSSHQGQSEAFF.

This chain uses TRBV7-6 with TRBJ2-6, with D perhaps given as TRBD1 or TRBD2 (5 bases each). The CDR3 covers 17 residues. Germline V lookup: CDR1 SGHVS, CDR2 FNYEAQ. The ends were cut back, 5 bases at V and 0 bases at J, with 14 bases in the middle. Here the CDR3 DNA reads TGTGCCAGCAGCCCACGGGACGGAAGCTCTGGGGCCAACGTCCTGACTTTC. Encoded protein: CASSPRDGSSGANVLTF.

This clonotype was counted a few times. The V gene is TRBV10-2, the J gene TRBJ2-2; D is perhaps TRBD1 (6 bases). The CDR3 contains 13 residues. CDR1 is WSHSY, CDR2 SAAADI, per germline. V was shortened by 5 bases and J by 5 bases, with 9 bases between the two germline ends. Here the CDR3 DNA reads TGCGCCAGCAGTAGACAGGCAACCGGGGAGCTGTTTTTT. As protein: CASSRQATGELFF.

This clonotype occurred many times. The gene calls are TRBV27 and TRBJ1-5; D may be TRBD1 (5 bases). The CDR3 contains 15 residues. Germline V gene data show CDR1 as MNHEY and CDR2 as SMNVEV (reference sequence). The germline V and J ends were trimmed by 5 bases and 4 bases, with 15 bases remaining between them. Written as DNA, the CDR3 is TGTGCCAGCAGTGCGGGGCCCCGAGGGAATCAGCCCCAGCATTTT. Its protein product is CASSAGPRGNQPQHF.

V and J are TRBV28 and TRBJ1-5; the match to TRBD1 covers 9 bases. V was clipped by 3 bases and J by 3 bases; unmatched bases: 12. This CDR3 is 18 amino acids long. Per germline, CDR1 MDHEN and CDR2 SYDVKM. Written as DNA, the CDR3 is TGTGCCAGCAGTTTGTGGACAGGGGCGTTCTGGGACAATCAGCCCCAGCATTTT. This codes for CASSLWTGAFWDNQPQHF.

This clonotype was counted many times. The V call is TRBV7-9, the J call TRBJ2-5, with D possibly matching TRBD2 (7 bases). Deletions cut 5 bases from V and 1 base from J, with 17 bases between. The CDR3 extends over 16 amino acids. CDR1 and CDR2 (germline): SEHNR, FQNEAQ (reference sequence). DNA of the CDR3: TGTGCCAGCAGCCAGGGGCGGGGGAGACTCCAAGAGACCCAGTACTTC. The encoded protein is CASSQGRGRLQETQYF.

This rearrangement joins TRBV28 to TRBJ1-4; D is unclear. CDR3 length: 14 amino acids. V gave up 4 bases and J gave up 7 bases, with 13 bases separating them. Per germline, CDR1 MDHEN and CDR2 SYDVKM. CDR3 loop: CASSSMFLSEKLFF. The CDR3 DNA is TGTGCCAGCAGTTCCATGTTCCTATCTGAAAAACTGTTTTTT.

This clonotype occurred once. A much larger clone differs by one base, so this may be a read error. No conserved phenylalanine or tryptophan ends this CDR3, so it is likely a read error. The chain employs TRBV5-1 and TRBJ2-4; D could derive from TRBD1 or TRBD2 (6 bases each). The germline CDR1 and CDR2 sequences are SGHRS and YFSETQ. Trimming took off 4 bases at V and 3 bases at J, with 11 bases between the two ends. CDR3 length equals 14 residues. CDR3 region: CASSPGANKNIQYS. The CDR3 DNA reads as TGCGCCAGCAGCCCGGGGGCGAACAAAAACATTCAGTACTCC.

This clonotype turned up a few times. V gene TRBV19 combines with J gene TRBJ2-3; 8 nucleotides line up with TRBD1. CDR3 length equals 14 residues. Germline assignment: CDR1 LNHDA and CDR2 SQIVND (reference sequence). The V and J ends lost 6 bases and 7 bases, in that order; junction bases with no gene match: 9. The CDR3 protein is CASREGTGRHTQYF. CDR3 nucleotide sequence: TGTGCCAGTAGGGAAGGGACAGGCCGCCATACGCAGTATTTT.

Ten or more counts support this clonotype. The genes are TRBV28 and TRBJ1-2; D is undetermined. Germline V gives CDR1 MDHEN, CDR2 SYDVKM. The germline V and J ends were trimmed by 7 bases and 5 bases, with 11 bases remaining between them. CDR3 size: 12 residues. CDR3 sequence (DNA): TGTGCCAGCACCCAAACGGGGTATGGCTACACCTTC. Protein sequence: CASTQTGYGYTF.

This clonotype was picked up many times. This rearrangement joins TRBV29-1 to TRBJ1-1; no firm D call. Germline loops: CDR1 SQVTM, CDR2 ANQGSEA. The ends were cut back, 6 bases at V and 1 base at J, with 9 bases in the middle. The CDR3 contains 12 residues. The CDR3 sequence is CSVNNRNTEAFF. The DNA of the CDR3 is TGCAGCGTCAATAACAGGAACACTGAAGCTTTCTTT. Drawing the rest from reference TRBV29-1 and TRBJ1-1, the complete variable domain is SAVISQKPSRDICQRGTSLTIQCQVDSQVTMMFWYRQQPGQSLTLIATANQGSEATYESGFVIDKFPISRPNLTFSTLTVSNMSPEDSSIYLCSVNNRNTEAFFGQGTRLTVV.

This clonotype was detected ten times or more. V is TRBV6-1 and J is TRBJ2-1; 8 nucleotides align to TRBD2. There are 15 residues in the CDR3. Looked up from germline, CDR1 is MNHNS and CDR2 is SASEGT. V gave up 2 bases and J gave up 4 bases; unmatched junction bases: 4. CDR3 in amino acids: CASSELAGPYNEQFF. The CDR3 region has the DNA TGTGCCAGCAGTGAATTAGCGGGGCCGTACAATGAGCAGTTCTTC.

This clonotype was counted ten times or more. The V and J genes are TRBV28 and TRBJ2-5; 8 positions match TRBD1. V was clipped by 9 bases and J by 2 bases; unmatched bases: 8. Germline V gene sequence: CDR1 MDHEN, CDR2 SYDVKM. This CDR3 contains 14 residues. The CDR3 DNA reads as TGTGCCAGTTGCAGGGGGCAAAGACAAGAGACCCAGTACTTC. It yields the protein CASCRGQRQETQYF.

This clonotype has ten or more counts. The genes are TRBV27 and TRBJ2-2, with 8 positions matching TRBD2. With V trimmed by 7 bases and J by 0 bases, 1 base remained unmatched. The CDR3 contains 14 residues. CDR1 and CDR2 (germline): MNHEY, SMNVEV (reference sequence). The CDR3 DNA reads TGTGCCAGCAAGGGACTAGCGAACACCGGGGAGCTGTTTTTT. It codes for CASKGLANTGELFF.

This sequence joins TRBV7-9 and TRBJ2-7, with D possibly being TRBD1 (6 bases). This CDR3 has 13 amino acids. Germline CDR1 and CDR2: SEHNR and FQNEAQ (reference sequence). V was pared by 10 bases and J by 2 bases, with 15 bases between. For the CDR3, the DNA is TGTGCCACAAAGGGGCAGGGGACCTACGAGCAGTACTTC. Protein product: CATKGQGTYEQYF. Using reference TRBV7-9 and TRBJ2-7 for the parts outside the CDR3, the full variable domain is DTGVSQNPRHKITKRGQNVTFRCDPISEHNRLYWYRQTLGQGPEFLTYFQNEAQLEKSRLLSDRFSAERPKGSFSTLEIQRTEQGDSAMYLCATKGQGTYEQYFGPGTRLTVT.

The sample holds many counts of this clonotype. The chain combines TRBV6-2 or TRBV6-3 with TRBJ2-3; 12 bases align to TRBD1. V gave up 10 bases and J gave up 6 bases; unmatched junction bases: 14. This CDR3 region has 16 residues. CDR1 and CDR2 from the germline V gene are MNHEY and SVGEGT. The CDR3 DNA is TGTGCCACCAACGGCCGGGACAGGGGGCGCTCGGATACGCAGTATTTT. This gives the protein CATNGRDRGRSDTQYF.

V is TRBV27 and J is TRBJ1-4; a possible D gene is TRBD1 (6 bases). V lost 5 bases to trimming and J lost 3 bases, with 13 bases between them. The CDR3 runs 15 residues. Germline V gene lookup returns CDR1 MNHEY and CDR2 SMNVEV (reference sequence). This chain's CDR3 is CASSVRGGSNEKLFF. CDR3 sequence (DNA): TGTGCCAGCAGTGTAAGAGGGGGATCTAATGAAAAACTGTTTTTT.

This clonotype was detected ten times or more. The chain couples TRBV9 to TRBJ1-1; possibly TRBD1 for D (5 bases). CDR3 size: 16 residues. V was clipped by 0 bases and J by 4 bases, with 16 bases between them. Germline V gene data show CDR1 as SGDLS and CDR2 as YYNGEE. This CDR3 is CASSVGLGEGGTEAFF. DNA of the CDR3: TGTGCCAGCAGCGTAGGTTTAGGGGAAGGAGGCACTGAAGCTTTCTTT.